One sample yielded the 27 T cell receptor beta chains listed below, sequenced in a study of T cells in Graves' hyperthyroidism and ophthalmopathy. The TCR beta CDR3 regions underwent amplification using RNA transcripts as the source. TCR CDR3 underwent first-round RT-PCR with the HTBI primer set. TCRdb re-called the multiplex PCR reads through MiXCR, storing one row per CDR3 protein. Of 600,000 to 850,000 distinct CDR3 sequences in the sample, around 19% were seen once. The sequencing sample was made of blood. These receptors originate from a woman aged 45-65 years with Graves' hyperthyroidism that later progressed to Graves' ophthalmopathy.

This clonotype showed up just a few times. The chain links TRBV3-1 to TRBJ1-1, with TRBD1 identical over 7 bases. J lost 4 bases, V lost 4 bases, and 12 bases had no gene match. The germline V gene has CDR1 LGHDT and CDR2 YNNKEL (reference sequence). This CDR3 contains 16 residues. The CDR3: CASSRPRRGGSTEAFF. The CDR3, as DNA: TGTGCCAGCAGCCGCCCGCGCAGGGGGGGGAGCACTGAAGCTTTCTTT. The full variable domain, in which reference TRBV3-1 and TRBJ1-1 provide the parts outside the CDR3, is DTAVSQTPKYLVTQMGNDKSIKCEQNLGHDTMYWYKQDSKKFLKIMFSYNNKELIINETVPNRFSPKSPDKAHLNLHINSLELGDSAVYFCASSRPRRGGSTEAFFGQGTRLTVV.

This clonotype has at least ten counts. The chain recombines TRBV2 with TRBJ1-1, with 8 bases fitting TRBD1. Trimming removed 3 bases from V and 4 bases from J; junction bases left unmatched: 7. Germline CDR1 is SNHLY and CDR2 is FYNNEI. The CDR3 totals 15 residues. The CDR3 DNA sequence: TGTGCCAGCAGTGACAGGGGGCAAAGCGGCACTGAAGCTTTCTTT. Its protein is CASSDRGQSGTEAFF.

This clonotype was detected ten times or more. The V and J genes are TRBV5-1 and TRBJ2-7; D is ambiguous. Looked up from germline, CDR1 is SGHRS and CDR2 is YFSETQ. This CDR3 contains 17 residues. Deletions cut 1 base from V and 0 bases from J, with 17 bases between. CDR3 amino acids: CASSLTGWQVFSYEQYF. DNA for the CDR3: TGCGCCAGCAGCTTGACCGGCTGGCAGGTCTTCTCCTACGAGCAGTACTTC.

This clonotype was counted ten times or more. The rearrangement links TRBV5-1 to TRBJ2-3; TRBD1 agrees at 7 bases. There are 15 residues in the CDR3. The J segment lost 3 bases and the V segment lost 3 bases, leaving 7 bases of the junction unmatched. Germline assignment: CDR1 SGHRS and CDR2 YFSETQ. Here the CDR3 DNA reads TGCGCCAGCAGCTCACACAGGGGTCGGACAGATACGCAGTATTTT. Residues: CASSSHRGRTDTQYF.

Many counts were recorded for this clonotype. This sequence joins TRBV3-1 and TRBJ1-1; D is undetermined. Germline values: CDR1 LGHDT, CDR2 YNNKEL (reference sequence). The V and J ends lost 4 bases and 5 bases respectively, with 17 bases between them. The CDR3 extends over 15 amino acids. CDR3 region: CASSRTGLWVTEAFF. The CDR3 bases are TGTGCCAGCAGCCGAACCGGTCTGTGGGTTACTGAAGCTTTCTTT.

The CDR3 nucleotides read TGCGCCAGCAGCCCTAGCGGGGTTAACGAGCAGTACTTC. The encoded protein is CASSPSGVNEQYF. The V gene is TRBV5-1, the J gene TRBJ2-7, with TRBD2 matching 9 bases. The CDR3 contains 13 residues. The J segment lost 5 bases and the V segment lost 4 bases, leaving 4 bases of the junction unmatched. CDR1 and CDR2 (germline): SGHRS, YFSETQ.

This clonotype was counted ten times or more. The chain links TRBV12-3 or TRBV12-4 to TRBJ1-4; a possible D gene is TRBD1 (5 bases). The V end lost 5 bases, the J end lost 5 bases, and 12 bases lay between the germline ends. This CDR3 is 14 amino acids long. CDR3 in DNA: TGTGCCAGCAGTCCACGAGAGGGGAATGAAAAACTGTTTTTT. Its translation: CASSPREGNEKLFF.

There are many counts of this clonotype. The chain links TRBV5-1 to TRBJ2-7; D gene uncertain. The CDR3 has 13 amino acids. Between the trimmed V and J ends, which lost 0 bases and 1 base, there was a span of 5 bases. From germline, CDR1 is SGHRS and CDR2 YFSETQ. CDR3 coding DNA: TGCGCCAGCAGCTTGGGATGGTCCTACGAGCAGTACTTC. As protein: CASSLGWSYEQYF.

This clonotype was counted at least ten times. This chain joins TRBV30 and TRBJ1-1; maybe TRBD1 (5 bases). Trimming removed 2 bases from V and 4 bases from J, with 11 bases in between. CDR3 length: 13 amino acids. CDR1 is GTSNPN, CDR2 SVGIG, per germline (reference sequence). The CDR3, as DNA: TGTGCCTGGAGTCGAGACAGCGGCACTGAAGCTTTCTTT. Encoded protein: CAWSRDSGTEAFF.

The CDR3 sequence is CASSWTGGVEAFF. CDR3 coding DNA: TGCGCCAGCAGCTGGACAGGGGGCGTTGAAGCTTTCTTT. The chain joins TRBV5-1 to TRBJ1-1; TRBD1 aligns across 11 bases. Germline lookup yields CDR1 SGHRS and CDR2 YFSETQ. CDR3 length equals 13 residues. Trimming removed 3 bases from V and 7 bases from J; junction bases left unmatched: 2.

Many counts were recorded for this clonotype. The chain joins TRBV11-2 to TRBJ2-1; 8 bases align to TRBD2. CDR3 length: 15 amino acids. In germline, CDR1 is SGHAT, CDR2 FQNNGV. The V gene end was trimmed by 5 bases and the J gene end by 5 bases; junction bases not matched to a gene: 8. The CDR3 here is CASSPSSGGDNEQFF. CDR3 sequence (DNA): TGTGCCAGCAGCCCTTCCTCGGGGGGGGACAATGAGCAGTTCTTC.

V is TRBV5-5 and J is TRBJ1-1; no firm D call. CDR1 is SGHKS, CDR2 YYEKEE, per germline (reference sequence). The CDR3 consists of 14 residues. V lost 2 bases, J lost 4 bases, and 12 bases lay in between. The CDR3 loop is CASSFLGPGTEAFF. The CDR3 nucleotides are TGTGCCAGCAGCTTTTTAGGGCCGGGCACTGAAGCTTTCTTT.

This chain links TRBV3-1 with TRBJ2-1; 11 nucleotides agree with TRBD2. Germline V lookup: CDR1 LGHDT, CDR2 YNNKEL (reference sequence). After removal of 6 bases from V and 2 bases from J, the junction contained 6 bases not matched to a gene. The CDR3 covers 16 residues. Written as DNA, the CDR3 is TGTGCCAGCAGTCCTAGCGGGGGGCGGACCTACAATGAGCAGTTCTTC. Translated, it gives CASSPSGGRTYNEQFF.

The gene calls are TRBV5-1 and TRBJ2-5; 8 bases are a match to TRBD2. CDR3 size: 15 residues. CDR1 is SGHRS, CDR2 YFSETQ, per germline. The junction had 10 bases not matched to a gene; V was cut back by 4 bases and J by 5 bases. CDR3 sequence (DNA): TGCGCCAGCAGCAAGGAGGCGGGGGGCCAGGAGACCCAGTACTTC. Translation gives CASSKEAGGQETQYF.

The chain uses TRBV19 and TRBJ1-2; D not resolved. V was pared by 3 bases and J by 4 bases, with 18 bases between. CDR3 size: 16 residues. Germline CDR1 is LNHDA and CDR2 is SQIVND (reference sequence). In DNA, the CDR3 is TGTGCCAGTAGTATGGGTCCGGCAGGACCATCCTATGGCTACACCTTC. Its protein is CASSMGPAGPSYGYTF.

The chain joins TRBV6-2 or TRBV6-3 to TRBJ1-6; 10 nucleotides line up with TRBD1. Germline trimming cut 6 bases from V and 6 bases from J; bases unmatched to any gene: 5. Germline CDR1 is MNHEY and CDR2 is SVGEGT. This CDR3 spans 15 amino acids. The CDR3 bases are TGTGCCAGCAGGAACCGGGACAGGGGTAATTCACCCCTCCACTTT. Translating it yields CASRNRDRGNSPLHF.

This clonotype was seen at least ten times. The chain uses TRBV11-2 and TRBJ2-3; D uncertain. Looked up from germline, CDR1 is SGHAT and CDR2 is FQNNGV. This CDR3 is built from 12 residues. V was clipped by 8 bases and J by 6 bases, with 12 bases between them. CDR3 sequence reads: CASAGPGDTQYF. CDR3 bases: TGTGCCAGCGCCGGGCCTGGCGATACGCAGTATTTT.

This clonotype was recorded a few times. The chain carries TRBV6-1 and TRBJ1-5; D possibly corresponds to TRBD1 (6 bases). Trimming pared 6 bases from V and 1 base from J, leaving 13 bases between. This CDR3 region has 15 residues. Per germline, CDR1 MNHNS and CDR2 SASEGT. DNA of the CDR3: TGTGCCAGCAGCCTAGGGGGTTCGAGCAATCAGCCCCAGCATTTT. Protein product: CASSLGGSSNQPQHF.

The V call is TRBV18, the J call TRBJ2-5; TRBD1 matches 8 bases. CDR1 is KGHSH, CDR2 LQKENI, per germline. Trimming at V came to 3 bases and at J to 2 bases, leaving 11 bases not matched to a gene. This CDR3 region has 17 residues. The CDR3 sequence is CASSPTVGRGLQETQYF. The CDR3 coding sequence is TGTGCCAGCTCACCGACGGTGGGCAGGGGGCTGCAAGAGACCCAGTACTTC.

A word on this clonotype: This may stem from a read error, because a much larger clone lies one nucleotide away. The rearrangement joins TRBV5-1 to TRBJ2-3; TRBD2 matches 10 bases. Germline CDR1 and CDR2: SGHRS and YFSETQ. With V trimmed by 6 bases and J by 5 bases, 6 bases remained unmatched. CDR3 length equals 14 residues. The CDR3 region is CASTRASGGDTQYF. The CDR3 DNA reads TGCGCCAGCACTCGGGCTAGCGGGGGAGATACGCAGTATTTT.

The table lists this clonotype with a few counts. V usage is TRBV5-1 and J usage is TRBJ1-1; weak D call: TRBD1 (5 bases). The V gene lost 0 bases and the J gene lost 6 bases, with 9 bases spanning the gap. This CDR3 has 13 residues. Germline values: CDR1 SGHRS, CDR2 YFSETQ. CDR3 loop: CASSLAGTPEAFF. The CDR3 DNA follows: TGCGCCAGCAGCTTGGCCGGGACTCCTGAAGCTTTCTTT.

The V call is TRBV20-1, the J call TRBJ2-1; 8 bases are shared with TRBD1. The CDR3 consists of 19 residues. Germline V CDR1 and CDR2: DFQATT, SNEGSKA (reference sequence). Trimming removed 1 base from V and 0 bases from J; junction bases left unmatched: 14. CDR3 nucleotides: TGCAGTGCTAGAGTAACCGGGACAGGATACCTCAACTCCTACAATGAGCAGTTCTTC. The encoded protein is CSARVTGTGYLNSYNEQFF.

Worth noting for this clonotype: This could be a read error, since a much larger clone is one nucleotide away. This chain joins TRBV7-9 and TRBJ1-1, with 9 bases identical to TRBD1. The germline V gene has CDR1 SEHNR and CDR2 FQNEAQ (reference sequence). This CDR3 has 15 amino acids. CDR3 coding DNA: TGTGCCGGCAGCTGGGGACAGGGCGAGAACACTGAAGCTTTCTTT. This gives the protein CAGSWGQGENTEAFF.

The chain joins TRBV5-1 to TRBJ1-1; 10 bases are shared with TRBD1. There are 14 residues in the CDR3. Trimming at V came to 4 bases and at J to 5 bases, leaving 5 bases not matched to a gene. Germline V gene data show CDR1 as SGHRS and CDR2 as YFSETQ. DNA of the CDR3: TGCGCCAGCAGCACGGGACAGGGGAAAACTGAAGCTTTCTTT. This encodes CASSTGQGKTEAFF.

The CDR3 coding sequence is TGTGCCAGTAGTGCGCTGGGAGAGAACACCGGGGAGCTGTTTTTT. It encodes CASSALGENTGELFF. V gene TRBV19 combines with J gene TRBJ2-2; weak D call: TRBD2 (5 bases). This CDR3 is built from 15 residues. V lost 5 bases to trimming and J lost 1 base, with 11 bases between them. The V gene's germline CDR1 is LNHDA and CDR2 SQIVND (reference sequence).

The chain combines TRBV7-2 with TRBJ2-1, with D perhaps assigned TRBD1 or TRBD2 (5 bases each). Germline V gives CDR1 SGHTA, CDR2 FQGNSA. CDR3 length: 15 residues. Trimming left V 4 bases short and J 6 bases short, with 16 bases between. The CDR3 here is CASSSRGLRVNEQFF. In DNA, the CDR3 is TGTGCCAGCAGCTCTAGGGGCTTGAGGGTCAATGAGCAGTTCTTC. Based on the CDR3 plus reference TRBV7-2 and TRBJ2-1, the full variable domain is GAGVSQSPSNKVTEKGKDVELRCDPISGHTALYWYRQSLGQGLEFLIYFQGNSAPDKSGLPSDRFSAERTGGSVSTLTIQRTQQEDSAVYLCASSSRGLRVNEQFFGPGTRLTVL.

J is TRBJ2-7 and V is TRBV2; 16 bases match TRBD2. After removal of 7 bases from V and 2 bases from J, the junction contained 11 bases not matched to a gene. Germline-derived CDR1 and CDR2 are SNHLY and FYNNEI. The CDR3 extends over 18 amino acids. This chain's CDR3 is CASTLGGTSGRATYEQYF. The CDR3, as DNA: TGTGCCAGCACTTTGGGGGGGACTAGCGGGAGGGCAACCTACGAGCAGTACTTC.